Below, 25 T cell receptor beta chains from the same sample are listed, as sequenced in a study of shared clonotypes between healthy human individuals. Measured with immunoSEQ multiplex PCR; TCRdb has only the in-frame clones, and not every one. The data show millions of clones, about 94% seen once. CD8 cells regarded as naive lacked CD45RO, were positively chosen for CCR7, and omitted terminally differentiated effector memory CD45RA+ cells. Material for sequencing was naive CD8+ T cells sorted from blood. Every receptor here comes from a man aged 18 to 35 in good health.

The V gene is TRBV5-1, the J gene TRBJ1-2; 8 bases are shared with TRBD1. CDR3 size: 16 residues. The junction had 10 bases not matched to a gene; V was cut back by 3 bases and J by 3 bases. Germline loops: CDR1 SGHRS, CDR2 YFSETQ. The CDR3 region is CASSSGTGPSYYGYTF. In DNA form, the CDR3 reads TGCGCCAGCAGCTCCGGGACAGGTCCGTCTTACTATGGCTACACCTTC.

The J gene is TRBJ2-3, the V gene TRBV7-2; D gene uncertain. Trimming stripped 2 bases from V and 2 bases from J, with 5 bases between. Germline V gene sequence: CDR1 SGHTA, CDR2 FQGNSA. The CDR3 sequence is 13 residues long. This CDR3 is CASSLIFTDTQYF. In DNA form, the CDR3 reads TGTGCCAGCAGCTTAATTTTCACAGATACGCAGTATTTT.

The chain recombines TRBV7-9 with TRBJ2-2, with unresolved D. The germline gives CDR1 SEHNR, CDR2 FQNEAQ (reference sequence). Trimming took off 8 bases at V and 0 bases at J, with 10 bases between the two ends. The CDR3 contains 14 residues. The CDR3 DNA follows: TGTGCCAGCTTTATTGACTCGAACACCGGGGAGCTGTTTTTT. Its protein is CASFIDSNTGELFF.

Concerning this clone: The sample holds other DNA sequences that translate to the same CDR3. J is TRBJ1-1 and V is TRBV5-1; D is unclear. The ends were cut back, 0 bases at V and 1 base at J, with 7 bases in the middle. The germline V gene has CDR1 SGHRS and CDR2 YFSETQ. The CDR3 spans 14 residues. The CDR3 DNA sequence: TGCGCCAGCAGCTTGGCCAGTTCGAACACTGAAGCTTTCTTT. This codes for CASSLASSNTEAFF.

Worth noting for this clone: Different DNA sequences within this sample yield the same CDR3. The gene calls are TRBV5-4 and TRBJ2-7; 12 nucleotides match TRBD2. The germline CDR1 and CDR2 sequences are SGHNT and YYREEE (reference sequence). V shed 2 bases, J shed 6 bases, and the junction held 3 bases outside the gene matches. This CDR3 region has 14 residues. The CDR3 DNA is TGTGCCAGCAGCTTAGGACTAGCGGGAATCGAGCAGTACTTC. This encodes CASSLGLAGIEQYF.

In this sample, this clone turned up once. The chain combines TRBV7-8 with TRBJ2-1; TRBD2 agrees at 8 bases. This CDR3 contains 15 residues. Looked up from germline, CDR1 is SGHVS and CDR2 is FQNEAQ. Trimming took 1 base from V and 8 from J; bases not matched to a gene: 7. CDR3 in amino acids: CASSLVNGGADEQFF. CDR3 nucleotide sequence: TGTGCCAGCAGCTTAGTCAACGGGGGGGCCGATGAGCAGTTCTTC.

In this sample, this clone turned up once. The chain has TRBV5-6 and TRBJ2-7; 13 bases fit TRBD2. The V gene end was trimmed by 3 bases and the J gene end by 4 bases; junction bases not matched to a gene: 4. CDR1 and CDR2 from the germline V gene are SGHDT and YYEEEE. The CDR3 sequence is 15 residues long. CDR3 sequence: CASSSGTSGTYEQYF. The CDR3 nucleotides read TGTGCCAGCAGCTCCGGGACTAGCGGGACATACGAGCAGTACTTC.

The chain links TRBV5-1 to TRBJ1-1; 7 nucleotides align to TRBD1. Germline CDR1 is SGHRS and CDR2 is YFSETQ. The J segment lost 5 bases and the V segment lost 4 bases, leaving 5 bases of the junction unmatched. CDR3 length: 13 residues. This CDR3 is CASSRYRGTEAFF. The CDR3 DNA reads as TGCGCCAGCAGCCGGTACAGGGGAACTGAAGCTTTCTTT.

This clone was recorded once. This chain connects TRBV19 to TRBJ2-6, with 11 nucleotides matching TRBD2. This CDR3 is 18 amino acids long. The J segment lost 4 bases and the V segment lost 4 bases, leaving 9 bases of the junction unmatched. The germline V gene has CDR1 LNHDA and CDR2 SQIVND (reference sequence). The CDR3 here is CASSTPGLAVLGANVLTF. The CDR3 nucleotides are TGTGCCAGTAGTACCCCGGGACTAGCGGTATTGGGGGCCAACGTCCTGACTTTC.

V is TRBV6-6 and J is TRBJ2-7; 7 bases are shared with TRBD2. Looked up from germline, CDR1 is MNHNY and CDR2 is SVGAGI (reference sequence). The trim removed 0 bases at V and 4 bases at J, leaving 6 bases unmatched. The CDR3 runs to 15 residues. The CDR3 nucleotides are TGTGCCAGCAGTTACTCTAAACTAGCGCAGTACGAGCAGTACTTC. Amino acids: CASSYSKLAQYEQYF.

CDR3 region: CAISDMAGALSYEQYF. Written as DNA, the CDR3 is TGTGCCATCAGTGATATGGCAGGGGCACTGTCCTACGAGCAGTACTTC. This chain uses TRBV10-3 with TRBJ2-7; TRBD1 might be the D (6 bases). Looked up from germline, CDR1 is ENHRY and CDR2 is SYGVKD. The V and J ends lost 3 bases and 1 base respectively, with 16 bases between them. This CDR3 is 16 amino acids long.

This chain connects TRBV9 to TRBJ2-7; TRBD2 matches at 7 bases. The length of the CDR3 is 14 residues. With 3 bases clipped from V and 0 bases from J, the junction kept 3 bases outside the gene matches. CDR1 SGDLS and CDR2 YYNGEE come from the germline V gene. The CDR3 DNA reads TGTGCCAGCAGCGAGGAGCGGGGCTCCTACGAGCAGTACTTC. Translation gives CASSEERGSYEQYF.

The J gene is TRBJ2-1, the V gene TRBV30; TRBD1 agrees at 7 bases. The length of the CDR3 is 12 residues. V lost 5 bases, J lost 5 bases, and 3 bases stayed unmatched. The germline CDR1 and CDR2 sequences are GTSNPN and SVGIG (reference sequence). The CDR3 nucleotides are TGTGCCTGGGACAGGGATAACAATGAGCAGTTCTTC. It codes for CAWDRDNNEQFF.

The rearrangement uses TRBV7-9 and TRBJ2-3, with a possible D match to TRBD2 (5 bases). The CDR3 has 17 amino acids. Per germline, CDR1 SEHNR and CDR2 FQNEAQ (reference sequence). Deletions cut 5 bases from V and 0 bases from J, with 18 bases between. The CDR3 spells CASSPQTRRTSTDTQYF. As DNA, the CDR3 is TGTGCCAGCAGCCCGCAAACTAGGAGAACTAGCACAGATACGCAGTATTTT.

The CDR3 DNA reads TGTGCCAGCAGACGAAGGACAGGGAATCAGCCCCAGCATTTT. Its translation: CASRRRTGNQPQHF. The chain is built from TRBV5-8 and TRBJ1-5; the match to TRBD1 covers 8 bases. J gave up 4 bases and V 5 bases, and 5 bases lay outside the gene matches. Germline V gene lookup returns CDR1 SGHTS and CDR2 YDEGEE. The CDR3 spans 14 residues.

CDR3 sequence (DNA): TGTGCCAGCAGCTGGGACAGCGGGGACACCGGGGAGCTGTTTTTT. The encoded protein is CASSWDSGDTGELFF. The rearrangement links TRBV9 to TRBJ2-2; perhaps D is TRBD1 or TRBD2 (7 bases each). Trimming took off 4 bases at V and 3 bases at J, with 13 bases between the two ends. This CDR3 has 15 residues. In germline, CDR1 is SGDLS, CDR2 YYNGEE.

Only one count was recorded for this clone. The genes are TRBV6-5 and TRBJ1-2, with D unclear. This CDR3 contains 14 residues. The V gene lost 6 bases and the J gene lost 2 bases, with 13 bases spanning the gap. The germline V gene has CDR1 MNHEY and CDR2 SVGAGI. The CDR3: CASSSQRANYGYTF. CDR3 coding DNA: TGTGCCAGCAGCTCACAAAGGGCCAACTATGGCTACACCTTC.

The chain has TRBV7-9 and TRBJ1-1; D possibly corresponds to TRBD1 (5 bases). Germline CDR1 and CDR2: SEHNR and FQNEAQ (reference sequence). V gave up 2 bases and J gave up 7 bases, with 11 bases separating them. The CDR3 covers 13 residues. The CDR3 reads CASSLRWDDEAFF. The CDR3 region has the DNA TGTGCCAGCAGCTTAAGATGGGACGATGAAGCTTTCTTT.

As for this clone: A much larger clone lies one base from this, so it may be a read error. The chain links TRBV9 to TRBJ1-1, with D uncertain. The length of the CDR3 is 13 residues. Trimming removed 3 bases at V and 1 base at J, with 7 bases between. Germline V gene data show CDR1 as SGDLS and CDR2 as YYNGEE. CDR3 region: CASSEGPNTEAFF. The DNA of the CDR3 is TGTGCCAGCAGCGAAGGACCGAACACTGAAGCTTTCTTT.

The CDR3 sequence: CASSLLPGLAGDVYF. The CDR3 coding sequence is TGTGCCAGTAGCCTCCTGCCGGGACTAGCGGGAGATGTGTACTTC. The chain couples TRBV19 to TRBJ2-7; 14 bases agree with TRBD2. Per the germline V gene, CDR1 is LNHDA and CDR2 is SQIVND (reference sequence). CDR3 length: 15 residues. Germline trimming cut 6 bases from V and 12 bases from J; bases unmatched to any gene: 13. The variable domain in full, with the rest retrieved from reference TRBV19 and TRBJ2-7, is DGGITQSPKYLFRKEGQNVTLSCEQNLNHDAMYWYRQDPGQGLRLIYYSQIVNDFQKGDIAEGYSVSREKKESFPLTVTSAQKNPTAFYLCASSLLPGLAGDVYFGPGTRLTVT.

The rearrangement links TRBV11-2 to TRBJ2-7, with 7 positions matching TRBD1. This CDR3 comprises 15 residues. The ends lost 5 bases at V and 3 bases at J; junction bases unmatched: 10. Germline V gene lookup returns CDR1 SGHAT and CDR2 FQNNGV. CDR3 DNA sequence: TGTGCCAGCAGCGAAGAAGACAGGGCGGGCTACGAGCAGTACTTC. Encoded protein: CASSEEDRAGYEQYF.

This clone came up a few times. This chain links TRBV25-1 with TRBJ1-2; TRBD1 aligns across 7 bases. The CDR3 loop spans 13 amino acids. The trim removed 6 bases at V and 5 bases at J, leaving 6 bases unmatched. Germline CDR1 and CDR2: MGHDK and SYGVNS. The CDR3 loop is CASRSGTAYGYTF. CDR3 nucleotides: TGTGCCAGCAGGTCAGGGACAGCTTATGGCTACACCTTC.

The rearrangement uses TRBV4-1 and TRBJ2-7; D is perhaps TRBD2 (6 bases). Germline-derived CDR1 and CDR2 are MGHRA and YSYEKL. The CDR3 consists of 15 residues. Trimming removed 5 bases at V and 0 bases at J, with 14 bases between. The CDR3 spells CASSYSGTSSYEQYF. The CDR3 DNA reads TGCGCCAGCAGCTATTCCGGGACTTCCTCCTACGAGCAGTACTTC.

The chain is built from TRBV5-1 and TRBJ1-2, with 7 bases identical to TRBD1. J was trimmed by 7 bases and V by 4 bases; bases with no gene match: 10. There are 14 residues in the CDR3. CDR1 is SGHRS and CDR2 is YFSETQ in the germline V gene. CDR3 bases: TGCGCCAGCAGCGGATACGACAGGGTGCCTGGCTACACCTTC. This gives the protein CASSGYDRVPGYTF.

Here the CDR3 DNA reads TGTGCCAGTAGTATAACAGGGTCCGCGAACACTGAAGCTTTCTTT. Translating it yields CASSITGSANTEAFF. The V call is TRBV19, the J call TRBJ1-1, with D perhaps matching TRBD1 (6 bases). CDR1 and CDR2 (germline): LNHDA, SQIVND (reference sequence). The CDR3 is 15 amino acids. The V gene lost 2 bases and the J gene lost 1 base, with 11 bases spanning the gap. Complete variable domain (other parts from reference TRBV19 and TRBJ1-1): DGGITQSPKYLFRKEGQNVTLSCEQNLNHDAMYWYRQDPGQGLRLIYYSQIVNDFQKGDIAEGYSVSREKKESFPLTVTSAQKNPTAFYLCASSITGSANTEAFFGQGTRLTVV.